Below are 23 T cell receptor beta chains sequenced from a single sample in a study of STAT5B mutations in CD4+ large granular lymphocyte leukemia. Libraries were prepared by immunoSEQ multiplex PCR; TCRdb keeps only in-frame clonotypes and omits some of them. The sample lists about 27,000 clones, about 79% occurring once. Sample: CD4+ T cells from blood buffy coats. The receptors originated from a human donor in good health.

V and J are TRBV28 and TRBJ2-5; TRBD1 agrees at 9 bases. The CDR3 length is 15 residues. Germline loops: CDR1 MDHEN, CDR2 SYDVKM. The ends lost 5 bases at V and 5 bases at J; junction bases unmatched: 9. The chain's CDR3 is CASSPGQGRGETQYF. The DNA for the CDR3 is TGTGCCAGCAGTCCCGGACAGGGGCGAGGGGAGACCCAGTACTTC.

The rearrangement uses TRBV19 and TRBJ1-6; 10 bases align to TRBD1. This CDR3 spans 13 amino acids. CDR1 LNHDA and CDR2 SQIVND come from the germline V gene (reference sequence). The V and J ends lost 6 bases and 7 bases, in that order; junction bases with no gene match: 0. The CDR3 DNA follows: TGTGCCAGTAGGGACAGGGGGAATTCACCCCTCCACTTT. Protein product: CASRDRGNSPLHF.

This clone occurred a few times. The chain joins TRBV6-6 to TRBJ2-2; D remains unclear. With 0 bases removed from V and 5 bases from J, the gap between germline ends came to 7 bases. The CDR3 runs 14 residues. Germline V lookup: CDR1 MNHNY, CDR2 SVGAGI (reference sequence). The CDR3 is CASSYSSQTGELFF. DNA for the CDR3: TGTGCCAGCAGTTACTCGAGTCAGACCGGGGAGCTGTTTTTT.

The sample holds one count of this clone. The chain is built from TRBV5-5 and TRBJ1-5; maybe TRBD1 (6 bases). The CDR3 is 17 amino acids. The germline CDR1 and CDR2 sequences are SGHKS and YYEKEE (reference sequence). Trimming removed 5 bases from V and 4 bases from J, with 22 bases in between. The CDR3 loop is CASSSGTRVGKNQPQHF. The CDR3 DNA reads as TGTGCCAGCAGTTCCGGGACAAGGGTAGGCAAGAATCAGCCCCAGCATTTT.

The CDR3 coding sequence is TGCAGCGTTGGCGACGGTTCCTACGAGCAGTACTTC. Its protein product is CSVGDGSYEQYF. V is TRBV29-1 and J is TRBJ2-7, with no clear D. Germline-derived CDR1 and CDR2 are SQVTM and ANQGSEA. Trimming removed 4 bases from V and 1 base from J, with 8 bases in between. The CDR3 contains 12 residues.

The V and J genes are TRBV6-1 and TRBJ2-5, with TRBD2 matching over 9 bases. Germline-derived CDR1 and CDR2 are MNHNS and SASEGT. The CDR3 totals 18 residues. J gave up 5 bases and V 4 bases, and 17 bases lay outside the gene matches. This CDR3 reads CASSGILRREGLAETQYF. CDR3 nucleotide sequence: TGTGCCAGCAGTGGGATACTACGGCGGGAGGGTTTAGCTGAGACCCAGTACTTC.

V usage is TRBV7-6 and J usage is TRBJ1-1, with unresolved D. The CDR3 runs to 14 residues. Trimming removed 6 bases at V and 4 bases at J, with 15 bases between. CDR1 and CDR2 from the germline V gene are SGHVS and FNYEAQ. CDR3 residues: CASSPSAGVTEAFF. In nucleotides, the CDR3 is TGTGCCAGCAGTCCCAGCGCCGGGGTCACTGAAGCTTTCTTT.

The chain carries TRBV5-6 and TRBJ1-4; D possibly corresponds to TRBD1 (5 bases). Trimming took off 0 bases at V and 11 bases at J, with 11 bases between the two ends. The CDR3 totals 13 residues. CDR1 and CDR2 (germline): SGHDT, YYEEEE. This CDR3 is CASSLAPKGKLFF. The CDR3 region has the DNA TGTGCCAGCAGCTTGGCTCCGAAGGGGAAACTGTTTTTT.

This clone was seen a single time. The rearrangement uses TRBV6-6 and TRBJ2-2; D remains unclear. V lost 8 bases and J lost 6, with 16 bases in between. Looked up from germline, CDR1 is MNHNY and CDR2 is SVGAGI (reference sequence). CDR3 length: 14 amino acids. CDR3 sequence reads: CASGTTHDAGELFF. The CDR3 DNA follows: TGTGCCAGCGGCACGACACACGACGCCGGGGAGCTGTTTTTT.

J is TRBJ2-2 and V is TRBV7-2, with a tentative D call TRBD1 (6 bases). Germline loops: CDR1 SGHTA, CDR2 FQGNSA. CDR3 length: 16 amino acids. Trimming stripped 1 base from V and 5 bases from J, with 14 bases between. DNA of the CDR3: TGTGCCAGCAGCTTAGTAAAAACAGGGCAAACCGGGGAGCTGTTTTTT. Its translation: CASSLVKTGQTGELFF.

The genes are TRBV7-8 and TRBJ2-1, with TRBD2 identical over 7 bases. Germline trimming cut 0 bases from V and 2 bases from J; bases unmatched to any gene: 4. Germline-derived CDR1 and CDR2 are SGHVS and FQNEAQ. CDR3 length: 16 residues. This chain's CDR3 is CASSLALGLPYNEQFF. The CDR3 DNA is TGTGCCAGCAGCTTAGCTCTGGGACTACCCTACAATGAGCAGTTCTTC.

The chain recombines TRBV5-1 with TRBJ2-7, with no clear D. Germline CDR1 SGHRS, CDR2 YFSETQ. The CDR3 length is 13 residues. V was clipped by 1 base and J by 7 bases, with 12 bases between them. The CDR3 bases are TGCGCCAGCAGCTTGTTCCCAGCAACTGAGCAGTACTTC. As protein: CASSLFPATEQYF.

CDR3 protein: CASSPSSYEQYF. As DNA, the CDR3 is TGTGCCAGCAGCCCGAGCTCCTACGAGCAGTACTTC. V is TRBV5-4 and J is TRBJ2-7; D call uncertain. Deletions cut 4 bases from V and 0 bases from J, with 5 bases between. Germline V lookup: CDR1 SGHNT, CDR2 YYREEE (reference sequence). This CDR3 is 12 amino acids long.

The rearrangement joins TRBV27 to TRBJ2-2; D remains ambiguous. The CDR3 has 14 residues. Germline V gene lookup returns CDR1 MNHEY and CDR2 SMNVEV (reference sequence). V shed 2 bases and J shed 6 bases, with 10 bases lying between them. The DNA for the CDR3 is TGTGCCAGCAGTTTACAGCCACCTTCCGGGGAGCTGTTTTTT. Residues: CASSLQPPSGELFF.

The chain carries TRBV7-2 and TRBJ2-3; possibly TRBD1 for D (5 bases). The CDR3 has 14 amino acids. V lost 5 bases and J lost 1, with 10 bases in between. CDR1 SGHTA and CDR2 FQGNSA come from the germline V gene. CDR3 in DNA: TGTGCCAGCAGCCTACAGACAGGCACAGATACGCAGTATTTT. It specifies CASSLQTGTDTQYF.

The rearrangement links TRBV7-3 to TRBJ1-1, with a weak D call TRBD1 (5 bases). V gave up 4 bases and J gave up 2 bases, with 17 bases separating them. This CDR3 spans 16 amino acids. The germline V gene encodes CDR1 SGHTA and CDR2 FQGTGA. DNA for the CDR3: TGTGCCAGCAGCTCATTCCCGGGACCTCCTAACACTGAAGCTTTCTTT. Its protein is CASSSFPGPPNTEAFF. Full variable domain (remainder filled in from reference TRBV7-3 and TRBJ1-1): GAGVSQTPSNKVTEKGKYVELRCDPISGHTALYWYRQSLGQGPEFLIYFQGTGAADDSGLPNDRFFAVRPEGSVSTLKIQRTERGDSAVYLCASSSFPGPPNTEAFFGQGTRLTVV.

This chain joins TRBV6-5 and TRBJ2-7; maybe TRBD2 (6 bases). CDR3 length: 15 amino acids. Trimming left V 8 bases short and J 9 bases short, with 26 bases between. CDR1 and CDR2 from the germline V gene are MNHEY and SVGAGI. The CDR3 protein is CASGMSGTPLTGQYF. The CDR3 coding sequence is TGTGCCAGCGGAATGAGTGGGACTCCCCTGACCGGGCAGTACTTC.

The chain uses TRBV10-3 and TRBJ1-4; D possibly corresponds to TRBD1 (5 bases). This CDR3 is 15 amino acids long. The germline V gene encodes CDR1 ENHRY and CDR2 SYGVKD. The V end was cut by 4 bases, the J end by 4 bases, with 13 bases between. CDR3 sequence reads: CAISVQRGNNEKLFF. The CDR3 nucleotides read TGTGCCATCAGTGTCCAACGGGGGAATAATGAAAAACTGTTTTTT.

The chain has TRBV27 and TRBJ2-1, with D maybe TRBD2 (6 bases). V lost 7 bases, J lost 2 bases, and 18 bases lay in between. The germline CDR1 and CDR2 sequences are MNHEY and SMNVEV (reference sequence). This CDR3 has 16 amino acids. CDR3 protein: CASTQRRTNPYNEQFF. DNA of the CDR3: TGTGCCAGCACCCAACGGAGGACTAATCCCTACAATGAGCAGTTCTTC.

The chain combines TRBV18 with TRBJ2-7, with D perhaps matching TRBD1 (6 bases). The germline gives CDR1 KGHSH, CDR2 LQKENI. The V and J ends lost 3 bases and 3 bases respectively, with 9 bases between them. CDR3 length: 13 amino acids. The CDR3 DNA follows: TGTGCCAGCTCACCGGGGGACATCTACGAGCAGTACGTC. It yields the protein CASSPGDIYEQYV.

The gene calls are TRBV30 and TRBJ2-5; D unresolved. Trimming took off 1 base at V and 2 bases at J, with 8 bases between the two ends. The CDR3 runs to 13 residues. CDR1 and CDR2 (germline): GTSNPN, SVGIG (reference sequence). The CDR3 nucleotides are TGTGCCTGGAGTGCGGGTCTACAAGAGACCCAGTACTTC. This codes for CAWSAGLQETQYF.

This clone occurred once. J is TRBJ2-7 and V is TRBV4-1, with 11 nucleotides matching TRBD2. Germline V CDR1 and CDR2: MGHRA, YSYEKL. The CDR3 runs 19 residues. The V and J ends lost 1 base and 2 bases, in that order; junction bases with no gene match: 13. The chain's CDR3 is CASSQGSRLAGRIAYEQYF. CDR3 sequence (DNA): TGCGCCAGCAGCCAAGGCAGTCGACTAGCGGGACGGATCGCCTACGAGCAGTACTTC.

The rearrangement links TRBV28 to TRBJ2-3; a weak D match, TRBD2 (5 bases). V lost 6 bases to trimming and J lost 4 bases, with 14 bases between them. The CDR3 has 14 amino acids. Germline V CDR1 and CDR2: MDHEN, SYDVKM. The CDR3 here is CASSSRGSSDTQYF. Written as DNA, the CDR3 is TGTGCCAGCAGCTCCCGGGGTAGTTCAGATACGCAGTATTTT.